This section outlines one T cell receptor beta chain sequence together with its context. The data were taken from a study of CD8 T cells in Susac syndrome. The CDR3 consists of 14 residues. Trimming took off 6 bases at V and 8 bases at J, with 20 bases between the two ends. The germline CDR1 and CDR2 sequences are DFQATT and SNEGSKA (reference sequence). TEMRA cells were FACS-enriched, while CD8+ and CD4+ T cells were negatively isolated. An input of roughly 0.5 to 1 ug of RNA was subjected to reverse transcription using random hexamers. Amplification of TCR beta CDR3 by immunoSEQ multiplex PCR spanned 54 Vbeta and 13 Jbeta. MiXCR was run by TCRdb on the immunoSEQ multiplex PCR reads, yielding one entry per CDR3 protein. The repertoire consists of some 170,000 distinct CDR3 sequences, with approximately 93% occurring once and the leading ten covering 0.09% to 0.1%.

The specimen was CD4+ T cells from PBMCs. The source of this sequence is a human donor with multiple sclerosis. V is TRBV20-1 and J is TRBJ2-1, with a weak D call TRBD2 (5 bases). CDR3 sequence: CSASPPNPGYEQFF. The CDR3 nucleotides are TGCAGTGCCTCACCTCCTAACCCGGGGTATGAGCAGTTCTTC.